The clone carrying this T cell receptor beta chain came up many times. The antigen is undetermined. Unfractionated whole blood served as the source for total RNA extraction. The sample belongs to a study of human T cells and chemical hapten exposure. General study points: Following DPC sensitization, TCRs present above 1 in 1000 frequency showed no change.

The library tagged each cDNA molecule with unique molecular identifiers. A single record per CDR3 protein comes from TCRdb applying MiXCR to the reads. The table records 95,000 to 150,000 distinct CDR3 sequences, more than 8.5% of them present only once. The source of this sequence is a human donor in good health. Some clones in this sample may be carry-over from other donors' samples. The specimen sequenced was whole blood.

The CDR3 protein is CASSLDENIQYF. The CDR3 nucleotides read TGTGCCAGCAGCCTGGACGAGAACATTCAGTACTTC. V gene TRBV5-5 combines with J gene TRBJ2-4, with no clear D. This CDR3 has 12 amino acids. CDR1 and CDR2 from the germline V gene are SGHKS and YYEKEE (reference sequence). Trimming shortened V by 4 bases and J by 7 bases, and 9 bases separated the two germline ends.